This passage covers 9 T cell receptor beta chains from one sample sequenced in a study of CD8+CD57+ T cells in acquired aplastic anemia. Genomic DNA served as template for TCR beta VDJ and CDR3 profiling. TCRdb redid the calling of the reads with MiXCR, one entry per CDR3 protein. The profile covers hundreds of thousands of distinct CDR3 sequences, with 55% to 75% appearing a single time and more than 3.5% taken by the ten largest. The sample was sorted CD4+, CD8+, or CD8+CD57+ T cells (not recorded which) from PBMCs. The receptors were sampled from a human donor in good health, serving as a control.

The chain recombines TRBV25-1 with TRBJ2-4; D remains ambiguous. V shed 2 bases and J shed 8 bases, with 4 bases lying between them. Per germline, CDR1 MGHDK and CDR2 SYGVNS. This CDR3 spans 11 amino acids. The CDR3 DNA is TGTGCCAGCAGTGAACGCGACATTCAGTACTTC. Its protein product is CASSERDIQYF.

The DNA of the CDR3 is TGCAGTGCTAGAGATAGTGGGCACCGAAGCACCGGGGAGCTGTTTTTT. This sequence encodes CSARDSGHRSTGELFF. V usage is TRBV20-1 and J usage is TRBJ2-2; unclear D gene. V was pared by 0 bases and J by 4 bases, with 15 bases between. Germline CDR1 is DFQATT and CDR2 is SNEGSKA (reference sequence). CDR3 size: 16 residues.

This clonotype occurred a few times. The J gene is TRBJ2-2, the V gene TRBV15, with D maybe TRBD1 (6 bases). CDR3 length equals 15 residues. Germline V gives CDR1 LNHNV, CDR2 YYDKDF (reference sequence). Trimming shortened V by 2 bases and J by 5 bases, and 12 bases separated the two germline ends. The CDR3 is CATSRSGHVTGELFF. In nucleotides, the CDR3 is TGTGCCACCAGCAGATCGGGACACGTAACCGGGGAGCTGTTTTTT.

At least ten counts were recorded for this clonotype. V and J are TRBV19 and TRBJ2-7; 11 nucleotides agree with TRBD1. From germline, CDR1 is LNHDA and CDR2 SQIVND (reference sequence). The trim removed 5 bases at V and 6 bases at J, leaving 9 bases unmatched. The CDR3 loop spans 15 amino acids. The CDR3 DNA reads TGTGCCAGTAGTGGGGGACAGGGGGACCTGATCGAGCAGTACTTC. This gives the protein CASSGGQGDLIEQYF.

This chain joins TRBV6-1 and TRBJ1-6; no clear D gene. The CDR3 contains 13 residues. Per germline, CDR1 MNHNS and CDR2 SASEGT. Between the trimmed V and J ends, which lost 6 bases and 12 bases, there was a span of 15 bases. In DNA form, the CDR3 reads TGTGCCAGCAGCGAAAGCGGGATAGGACCCCTCCACTTT. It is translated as CASSESGIGPLHF.

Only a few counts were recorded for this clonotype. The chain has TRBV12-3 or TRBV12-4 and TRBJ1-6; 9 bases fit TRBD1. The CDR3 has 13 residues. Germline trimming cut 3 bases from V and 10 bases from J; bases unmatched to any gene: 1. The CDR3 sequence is CASSFGTGSPLHF. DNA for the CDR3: TGTGCCAGCAGTTTCGGGACAGGGTCACCCCTCCACTTT.

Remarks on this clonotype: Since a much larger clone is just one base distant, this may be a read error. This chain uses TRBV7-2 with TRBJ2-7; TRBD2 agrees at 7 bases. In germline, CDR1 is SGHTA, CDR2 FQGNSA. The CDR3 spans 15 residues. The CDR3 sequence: CACSWVLGAGYEQYF. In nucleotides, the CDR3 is TGTGCCTGCAGCTGGGTTTTAGGAGCGGGGTACGAGCAGTACTTC.

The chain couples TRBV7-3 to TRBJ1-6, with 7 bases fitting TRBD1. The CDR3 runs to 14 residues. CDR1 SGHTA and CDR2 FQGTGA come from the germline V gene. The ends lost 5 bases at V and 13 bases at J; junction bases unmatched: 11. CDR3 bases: TGTGCCAGCAGCCGACAGGAGACAGGGTCTCCCCTCCACTTT. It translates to CASSRQETGSPLHF.

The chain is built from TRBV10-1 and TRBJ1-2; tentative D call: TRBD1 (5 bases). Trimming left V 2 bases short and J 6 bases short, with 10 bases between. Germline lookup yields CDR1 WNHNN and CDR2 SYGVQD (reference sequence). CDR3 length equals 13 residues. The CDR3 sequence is CASSENRRDGYTF. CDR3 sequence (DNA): TGCGCCAGCAGTGAGAACAGGCGGGATGGCTACACCTTC.